This T cell receptor (beta chain) was recorded in a study of neurological immune-mediated disorders. Findings of the study overall: When grouped phylogenetically, the repertoires of 18 of the 34 multiple sclerosis patients fell together in one related-CDR3 cluster, which is a possible signature.

From the 5' RACE reads, TCRdb called clonotypes with MiXCR, one entry per CDR3 protein. The data hold roughly 76,000 distinct CDR3 sequences, with more than 3% observed a single time. Germline V gives CDR1 SGHRS, CDR2 YFSETQ. The CDR3 contains 15 residues. The trim removed 3 bases at V and 11 bases at J, leaving 14 bases unmatched. This clonotype was counted ten times or more. Its target is not known. The material sequenced was PBMCs. The gene calls are TRBV5-1 and TRBJ2-7; 10 bases match TRBD2. This TCR was recovered from a woman in her forties or fifties with multiple sclerosis. CDR3 in amino acids: CASSSLPTSAGGEYF. The DNA of the CDR3 is TGCGCCAGCAGCTCGCTCCCAACATCAGCGGGAGGGGAGTACTTC.